This T cell receptor beta chain was recovered during a study of STAT5B mutations in CD4+ large granular lymphocyte leukemia. This CDR3 contains 16 residues. Germline CDR1 and CDR2: SNHLY and FYNNEI. Trimming removed 6 bases at V and 2 bases at J, with 16 bases between. This was a survey-level run. TCRdb's copy holds only in-frame clones and misses some; the assay was immunoSEQ multiplex PCR. The sample lists under 55,000 clones; approximately 86% were seen once. V usage is TRBV2 and J usage is TRBJ1-4; the D gene is possibly TRBD1 (6 bases). Sequencing input: CD4+ T cells from blood buffy coats. This TCR was sampled from a human donor in good health. The CDR3 here is CASSGGGGRTNEKLFF. The CDR3 nucleotides read TGTGCCAGCAGCGGGGGCGGGGGGCGGACTAATGAAAAACTGTTTTTT.